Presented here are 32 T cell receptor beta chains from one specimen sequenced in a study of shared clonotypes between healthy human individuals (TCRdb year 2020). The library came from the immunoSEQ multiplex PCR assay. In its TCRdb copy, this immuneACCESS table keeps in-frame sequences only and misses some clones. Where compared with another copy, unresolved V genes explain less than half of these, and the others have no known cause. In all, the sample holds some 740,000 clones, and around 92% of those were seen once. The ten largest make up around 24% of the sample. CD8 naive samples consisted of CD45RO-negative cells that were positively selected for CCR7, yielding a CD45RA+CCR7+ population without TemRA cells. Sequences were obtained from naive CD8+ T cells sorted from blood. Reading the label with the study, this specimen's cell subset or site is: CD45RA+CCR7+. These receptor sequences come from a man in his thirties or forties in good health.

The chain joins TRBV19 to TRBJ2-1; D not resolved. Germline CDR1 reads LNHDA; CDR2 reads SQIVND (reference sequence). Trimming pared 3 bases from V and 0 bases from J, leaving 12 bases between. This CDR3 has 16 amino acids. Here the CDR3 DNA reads TGTGCCAGTAGTATTGTCGGGCCCGCCTCCTACAATGAGCAGTTCTTC. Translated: CASSIVGPASYNEQFF.

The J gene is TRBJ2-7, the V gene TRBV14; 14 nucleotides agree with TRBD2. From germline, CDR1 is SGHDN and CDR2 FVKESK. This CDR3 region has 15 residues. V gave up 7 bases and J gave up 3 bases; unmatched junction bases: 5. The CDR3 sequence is CASKPGLAGDYEQYF. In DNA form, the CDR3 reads TGTGCCAGCAAACCGGGACTAGCGGGAGACTACGAGCAGTACTTC.

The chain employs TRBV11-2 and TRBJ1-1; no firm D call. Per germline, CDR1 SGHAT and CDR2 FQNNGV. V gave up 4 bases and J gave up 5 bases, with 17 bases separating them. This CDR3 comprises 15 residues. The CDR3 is CASSYQAGSATEAFF. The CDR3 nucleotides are TGTGCCAGCAGCTACCAGGCGGGCAGTGCAACTGAAGCTTTCTTT.

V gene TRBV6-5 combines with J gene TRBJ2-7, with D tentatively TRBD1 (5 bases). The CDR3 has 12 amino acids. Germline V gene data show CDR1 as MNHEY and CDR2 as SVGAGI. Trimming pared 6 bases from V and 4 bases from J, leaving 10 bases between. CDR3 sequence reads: CASSWAGYEQYF. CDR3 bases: TGTGCCAGCAGCTGGGCAGGGTACGAGCAGTACTTC.

CDR3: CASSFKQVWSDTQYF. CDR3 bases: TGTGCCAGCAGTTTCAAGCAGGTTTGGTCGGATACGCAGTATTTT. The genes are TRBV27 and TRBJ2-3; D gene ambiguous. The V and J ends lost 3 bases and 6 bases respectively, with 16 bases between them. The CDR3 is made up of 15 amino acids. Germline V lookup: CDR1 MNHEY, CDR2 SMNVEV (reference sequence).

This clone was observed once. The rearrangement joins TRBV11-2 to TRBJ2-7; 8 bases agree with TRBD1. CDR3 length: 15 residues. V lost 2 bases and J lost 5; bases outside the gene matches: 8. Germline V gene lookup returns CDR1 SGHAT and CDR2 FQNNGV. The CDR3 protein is CASSLSRTGIHEQYF. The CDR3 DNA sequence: TGTGCCAGCAGCTTATCCCGGACAGGGATCCACGAGCAGTACTTC.

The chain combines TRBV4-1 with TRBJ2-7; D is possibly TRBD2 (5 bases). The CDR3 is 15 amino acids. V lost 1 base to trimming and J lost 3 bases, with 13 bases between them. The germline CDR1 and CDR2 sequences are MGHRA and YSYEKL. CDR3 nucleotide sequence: TGCGCCAGCAGCCAAGGAATGAGCGGAAACTACGAGCAGTACTTC. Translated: CASSQGMSGNYEQYF.

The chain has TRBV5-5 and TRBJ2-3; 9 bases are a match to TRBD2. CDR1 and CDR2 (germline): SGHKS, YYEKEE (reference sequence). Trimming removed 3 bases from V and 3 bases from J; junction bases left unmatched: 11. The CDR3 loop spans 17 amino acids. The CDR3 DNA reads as TGTGCCAGCAGCTCGCAAGCAGCGGGAGGCGGGACAGATACGCAGTATTTT. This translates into CASSSQAAGGGTDTQYF.

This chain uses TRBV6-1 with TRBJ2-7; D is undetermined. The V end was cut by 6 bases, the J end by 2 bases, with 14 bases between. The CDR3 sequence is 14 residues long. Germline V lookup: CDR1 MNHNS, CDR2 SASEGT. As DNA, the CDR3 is TGTGCCAGCAGCGGAATATTGTCAACCTACGAGCAGTACTTC. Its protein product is CASSGILSTYEQYF.

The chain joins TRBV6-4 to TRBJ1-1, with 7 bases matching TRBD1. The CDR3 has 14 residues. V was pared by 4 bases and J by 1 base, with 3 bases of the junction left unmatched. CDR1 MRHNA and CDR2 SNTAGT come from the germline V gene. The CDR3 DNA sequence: TGTGCCAGCAGTGTGGGGACAGAGAACACTGAAGCTTTCTTT. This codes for CASSVGTENTEAFF.

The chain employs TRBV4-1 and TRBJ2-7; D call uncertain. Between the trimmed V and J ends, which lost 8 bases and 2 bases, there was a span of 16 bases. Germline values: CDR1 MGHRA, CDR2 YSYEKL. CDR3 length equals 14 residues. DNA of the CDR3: TGCGCCAGCTCCCCGGTGGGCGGTCCCTACGAGCAGTACTTC. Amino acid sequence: CASSPVGGPYEQYF.

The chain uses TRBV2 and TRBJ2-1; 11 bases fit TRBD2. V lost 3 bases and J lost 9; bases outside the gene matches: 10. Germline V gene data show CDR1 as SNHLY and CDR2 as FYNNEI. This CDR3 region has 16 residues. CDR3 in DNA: TGTGCCAGCAGTGATGAGGATACTAGCGGGAGAGGTGAGCAGTTCTTC. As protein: CASSDEDTSGRGEQFF. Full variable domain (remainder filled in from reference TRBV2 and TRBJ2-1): EPEVTQTPSHQVTQMGQEVILRCVPISNHLYFYWYRQILGQKVEFLVSFYNNEISEKSEIFDDQFSVERPDGSNFTLKIRSTKLEDSAMYFCASSDEDTSGRGEQFFGPGTRLTVL.

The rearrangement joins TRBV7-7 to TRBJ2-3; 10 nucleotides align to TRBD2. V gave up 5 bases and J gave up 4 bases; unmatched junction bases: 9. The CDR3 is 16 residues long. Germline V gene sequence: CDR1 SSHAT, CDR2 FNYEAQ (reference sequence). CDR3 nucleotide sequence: TGTGCCAGCAGCACAGGGACTAGCGCCTACCCAGATACGCAGTATTTT. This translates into CASSTGTSAYPDTQYF.

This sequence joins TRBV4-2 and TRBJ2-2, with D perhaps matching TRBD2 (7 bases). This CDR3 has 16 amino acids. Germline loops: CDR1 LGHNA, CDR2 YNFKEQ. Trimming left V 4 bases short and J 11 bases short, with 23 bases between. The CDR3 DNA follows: TGTGCCAGCAGCCCCCGGGGGGCAGTTGACGGTTCCGAGCTGTTTTTT. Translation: CASSPRGAVDGSELFF.

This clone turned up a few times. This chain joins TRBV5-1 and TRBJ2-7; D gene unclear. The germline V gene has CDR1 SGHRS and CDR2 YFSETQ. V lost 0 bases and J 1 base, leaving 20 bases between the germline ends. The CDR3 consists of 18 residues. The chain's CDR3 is CASSLAVIGRTVSYEQYF. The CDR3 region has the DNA TGCGCCAGCAGCTTGGCCGTGATAGGGCGAACAGTTTCCTACGAGCAGTACTTC.

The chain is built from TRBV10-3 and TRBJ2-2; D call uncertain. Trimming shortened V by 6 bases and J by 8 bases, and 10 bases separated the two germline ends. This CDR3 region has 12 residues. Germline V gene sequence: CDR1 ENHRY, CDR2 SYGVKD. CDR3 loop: CAIRTQEGELFF. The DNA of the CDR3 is TGTGCCATCAGGACCCAAGAGGGGGAGCTGTTTTTT.

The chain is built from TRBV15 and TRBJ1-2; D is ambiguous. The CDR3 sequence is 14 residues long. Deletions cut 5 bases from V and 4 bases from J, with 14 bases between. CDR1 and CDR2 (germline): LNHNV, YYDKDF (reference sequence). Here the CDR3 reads CATSPEGGFYGYTF. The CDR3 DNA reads TGTGCCACCAGCCCTGAGGGTGGATTCTATGGCTACACCTTC.

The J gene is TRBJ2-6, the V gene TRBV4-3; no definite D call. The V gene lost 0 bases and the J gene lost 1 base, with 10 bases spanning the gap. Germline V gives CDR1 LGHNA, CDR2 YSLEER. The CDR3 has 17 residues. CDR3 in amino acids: CASSQDLSKSGANVLTF. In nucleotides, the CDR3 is TGCGCCAGCAGCCAAGATCTATCGAAATCTGGGGCCAACGTCCTGACTTTC.

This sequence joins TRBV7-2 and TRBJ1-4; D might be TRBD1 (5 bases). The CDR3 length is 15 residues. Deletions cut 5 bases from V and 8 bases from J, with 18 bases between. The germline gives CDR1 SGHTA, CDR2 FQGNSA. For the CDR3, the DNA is TGTGCCAGCAGCACAGCCGCCCAGGGCGTAGAAAAACTGTTTTTT. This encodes CASSTAAQGVEKLFF.

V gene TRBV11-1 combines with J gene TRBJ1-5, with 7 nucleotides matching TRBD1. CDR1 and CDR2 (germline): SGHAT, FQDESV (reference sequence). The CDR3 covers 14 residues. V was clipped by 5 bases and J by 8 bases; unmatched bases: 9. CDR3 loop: CASSDTGVLEPQHF. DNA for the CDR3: TGTGCCAGCAGCGACACAGGGGTGTTGGAGCCCCAGCATTTT. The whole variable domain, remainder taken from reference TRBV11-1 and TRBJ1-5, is EAEVAQSPRYKITEKSQAVAFWCDPISGHATLYWYRQILGQGPELLVQFQDESVVDDSQLPKDRFSAERLKGVDSTLKIQPAELGDSAMYLCASSDTGVLEPQHFGDGTRLSIL.

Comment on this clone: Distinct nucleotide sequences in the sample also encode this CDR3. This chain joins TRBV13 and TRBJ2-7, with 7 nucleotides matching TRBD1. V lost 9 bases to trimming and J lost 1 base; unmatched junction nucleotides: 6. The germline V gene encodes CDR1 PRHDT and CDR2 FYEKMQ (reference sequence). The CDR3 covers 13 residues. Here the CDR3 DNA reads TGTGCCAGTCGACAGGGATCTTCCTACGAGCAGTACTTC. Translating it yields CASRQGSSYEQYF.

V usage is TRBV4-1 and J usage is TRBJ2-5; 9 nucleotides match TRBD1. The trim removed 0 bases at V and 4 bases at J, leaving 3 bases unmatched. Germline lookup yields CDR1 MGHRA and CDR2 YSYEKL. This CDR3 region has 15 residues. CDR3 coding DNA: TGCGCCAGCAGCCAAGAGGGACAGGGATTAGAGACCCAGTACTTC. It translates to CASSQEGQGLETQYF.

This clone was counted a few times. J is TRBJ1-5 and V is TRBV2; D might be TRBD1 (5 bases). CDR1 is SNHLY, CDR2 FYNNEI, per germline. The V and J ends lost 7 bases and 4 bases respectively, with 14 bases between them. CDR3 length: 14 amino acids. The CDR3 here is CASKEQEINQPQHF. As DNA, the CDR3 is TGTGCCAGCAAAGAACAGGAAATTAATCAGCCCCAGCATTTT.

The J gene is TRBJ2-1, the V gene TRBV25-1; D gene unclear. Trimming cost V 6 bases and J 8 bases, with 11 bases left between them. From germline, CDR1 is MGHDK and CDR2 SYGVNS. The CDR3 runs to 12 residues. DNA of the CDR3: TGTGCCAGCAGGACGACCGCAGATGAGCAGTTCTTC. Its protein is CASRTTADEQFF. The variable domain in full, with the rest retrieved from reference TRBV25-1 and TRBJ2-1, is EADIYQTPRYLVIGTGKKITLECSQTMGHDKMYWYQQDPGMELHLIHYSYGVNSTEKGDLSSESTVSRIRTEHFPLTLESARPSHTSQYLCASRTTADEQFFGPGTRLTVL.

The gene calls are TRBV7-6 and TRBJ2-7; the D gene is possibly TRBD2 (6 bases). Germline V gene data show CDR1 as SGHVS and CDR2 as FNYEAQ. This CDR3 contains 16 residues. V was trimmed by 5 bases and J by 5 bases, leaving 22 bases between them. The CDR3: CASSMGLAAPANEQYF. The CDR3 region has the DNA TGTGCCAGCAGCATGGGACTGGCGGCCCCTGCCAACGAGCAGTACTTC.

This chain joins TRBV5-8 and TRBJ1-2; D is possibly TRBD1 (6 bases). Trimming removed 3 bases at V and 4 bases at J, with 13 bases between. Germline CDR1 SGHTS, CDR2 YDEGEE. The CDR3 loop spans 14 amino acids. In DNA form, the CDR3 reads TGTGCCAGCAGCTATCTTACAGGGTTCTATGGCTACACCTTC. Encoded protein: CASSYLTGFYGYTF.

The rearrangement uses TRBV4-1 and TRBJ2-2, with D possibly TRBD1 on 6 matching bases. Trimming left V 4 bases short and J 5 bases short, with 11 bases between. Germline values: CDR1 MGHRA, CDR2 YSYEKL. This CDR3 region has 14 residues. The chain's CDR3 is CASSLIQGTGELFF. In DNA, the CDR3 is TGCGCCAGCAGCCTCATACAGGGAACCGGGGAGCTGTTTTTT.

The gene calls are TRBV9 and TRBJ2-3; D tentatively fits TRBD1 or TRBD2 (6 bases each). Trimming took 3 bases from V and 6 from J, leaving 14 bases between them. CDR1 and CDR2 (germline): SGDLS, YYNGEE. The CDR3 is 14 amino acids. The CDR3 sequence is CASSGPGAGDTQYF. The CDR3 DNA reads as TGTGCCAGCAGCGGACCAGGGGCGGGGGATACGCAGTATTTT.

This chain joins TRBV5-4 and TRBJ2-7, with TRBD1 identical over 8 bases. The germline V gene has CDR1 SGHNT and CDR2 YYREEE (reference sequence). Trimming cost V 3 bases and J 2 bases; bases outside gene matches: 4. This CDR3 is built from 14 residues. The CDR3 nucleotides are TGTGCCAGCAGCTCACTACAGGGGGCCTACGAGCAGTACTTC. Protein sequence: CASSSLQGAYEQYF.

The CDR3, as DNA: TGTGCCAGCAGCGGAAATAGCGGGAGCTACGAGCAGTACTTC. This translates into CASSGNSGSYEQYF. The gene calls are TRBV9 and TRBJ2-7; 9 nucleotides align to TRBD2. V was clipped by 3 bases and J by 3 bases; unmatched bases: 4. Germline V lookup: CDR1 SGDLS, CDR2 YYNGEE. The CDR3 consists of 14 residues. The whole variable domain, remainder taken from reference TRBV9 and TRBJ2-7, is DSGVTQTPKHLITATGQRVTLRCSPRSGDLSVYWYQQSLDQGLQFLIQYYNGEERAKGNILERFSAQQFPDLHSELNLSSLELGDSALYFCASSGNSGSYEQYFGPGTRLTVT.

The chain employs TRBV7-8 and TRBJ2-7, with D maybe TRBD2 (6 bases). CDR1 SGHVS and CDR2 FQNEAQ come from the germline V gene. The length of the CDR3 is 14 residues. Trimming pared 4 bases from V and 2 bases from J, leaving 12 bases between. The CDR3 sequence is CASSSRDSTYEQYF. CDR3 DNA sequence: TGTGCCAGCAGCTCCCGGGACTCCACCTACGAGCAGTACTTC.

The CDR3 sequence: CASSAGQDNSYEQYF. The CDR3, as DNA: TGTGCCAGCAGCGCCGGACAGGACAACTCCTACGAGCAGTACTTC. The chain couples TRBV7-9 to TRBJ2-7; TRBD1 agrees at 7 bases. Trimming removed 5 bases from V and 0 bases from J; junction bases left unmatched: 7. Looked up from germline, CDR1 is SEHNR and CDR2 is FQNEAQ (reference sequence). This CDR3 has 15 residues.